The rows below give T cell receptor beta chains drawn from one sample of a study of T-cell memory formation after mild COVID-19. TCRdb passed the 5' RACE reads through MiXCR, listing each CDR3 protein once. In the table there are roughly 280,000 distinct CDR3 sequences, around 15% of which are singletons. Input material: PBMCs or a T cell subset sorted from them (not recorded which). These receptors came from a man aged 18 to 30 who had mild COVID-19 (a few samples of this study predate the infection). Cell type and time point are not known. CDR3s include the opening cysteine and the closing phenylalanine or tryptophan. Fields, in order: V gene, CDR3 length, CDR3 protein.

v_call: TRBV5-1; cdr3_length: 19; cdr3_aa: CASSLFSGGGLPFTGELFF
v_call: TRBV7-2; cdr3_length: 15; cdr3_aa: CASSFKRGGTDTQYF
v_call: TRBV3-1; cdr3_length: 13; cdr3_aa: CASSQRGQETQYF
v_call: TRBV7-9; cdr3_length: 15; cdr3_aa: CASSWTGGTNNEQFF
v_call: TRBV6-5; cdr3_length: 14; cdr3_aa: CASSRDGTNQPQNF
v_call: TRBV4-1; cdr3_length: 13; cdr3_aa: CASSSRAGAEQFF
v_call: TRBV5-1; cdr3_length: 14; cdr3_aa: CASSLGDESQPQHF
v_call: TRBV14; cdr3_length: 13; cdr3_aa: CASSREWDTEAFF
v_call: TRBV12-3/TRBV12-4; cdr3_length: 15; cdr3_aa: CASSSRRTTNYGYTF
v_call: TRBV12-3/TRBV12-4; cdr3_length: 13; cdr3_aa: CASRDRGFIGYTF
v_call: TRBV20-1; cdr3_length: 14; cdr3_aa: CSARVGAANQPQHF
v_call: TRBV7-2; cdr3_length: 15; cdr3_aa: CASSFHASGVNEQFF
v_call: TRBV6-4; cdr3_length: 13; cdr3_aa: CASSDGETGELFF
v_call: TRBV28; cdr3_length: 13; cdr3_aa: CASSSRLKTEAFF
v_call: TRBV7-9; cdr3_length: 16; cdr3_aa: CASSPGTTSVGTEAFF
v_call: TRBV10-1; cdr3_length: 12; cdr3_aa: CARETAGNTIYF
v_call: TRBV4-1; cdr3_length: 16; cdr3_aa: CASSQAKGSSGNTIYF
v_call: TRBV24-1; cdr3_length: 19; cdr3_aa: CATSDYPDPDTEVWTEAFF
v_call: TRBV7-2; cdr3_length: 16; cdr3_aa: CASSSDRALYQETQYF
v_call: TRBV5-4; cdr3_length: 12; cdr3_aa: CASSLQGRGYTF
v_call: TRBV7-9; cdr3_length: 15; cdr3_aa: CASSWGGLIEEKLFF
v_call: TRBV5-1; cdr3_length: 14; cdr3_aa: CASRGLAGMDTQYF
v_call: TRBV20-1; cdr3_length: 12; cdr3_aa: CSAATGSWGYTF
v_call: TRBV7-9; cdr3_length: 18; cdr3_aa: CASSSRTSGGTYTDTQYF
v_call: TRBV20-1; cdr3_length: 15; cdr3_aa: CSALTSGGPYNEQFF
v_call: TRBV2; cdr3_length: 11; cdr3_aa: CASGLNYGYTF
v_call: TRBV7-2; cdr3_length: 18; cdr3_aa: CASSLRGGLGSHERVQFF
v_call: TRBV4-2; cdr3_length: 18; cdr3_aa: CASSQDWIGGEDNQPQHF
v_call: TRBV7-3; cdr3_length: 14; cdr3_aa: CASSGGGSTDTQYF
v_call: TRBV7-6; cdr3_length: 13; cdr3_aa: CASSVGPTDTQYF
v_call: TRBV7-2; cdr3_length: 17; cdr3_aa: CASSLVVGRRGENIQYF
v_call: TRBV30; cdr3_length: 15; cdr3_aa: CAWIGLAGLTGELFF
v_call: TRBV20-1; cdr3_length: 14; cdr3_aa: CSARDTPYQETQYF
v_call: TRBV7-2; cdr3_length: 16; cdr3_aa: CASSLQASGSLYEQYF
v_call: TRBV25-1; cdr3_length: 15; cdr3_aa: CASAGTAASTDTQYF
v_call: TRBV4-1; cdr3_length: 12; cdr3_aa: CASSQPMEKLFF
v_call: TRBV6-5; cdr3_length: 16; cdr3_aa: CASSLAAGSPPGKLFF
v_call: TRBV7-8; cdr3_length: 13; cdr3_aa: CASSFRTDREQFF
v_call: TRBV7-6; cdr3_length: 14; cdr3_aa: CASSPNPGPYEQYF
v_call: TRBV4-3; cdr3_length: 17; cdr3_aa: CASSQDTPSHSHTEAFF
v_call: TRBV6-5; cdr3_length: 17; cdr3_aa: CASGWLAGGKSSYEQYF
v_call: TRBV6-5; cdr3_length: 15; cdr3_aa: CASSSRDRGNQPQHF
v_call: TRBV20-1; cdr3_length: 13; cdr3_aa: CSATRTGIGELFF
v_call: TRBV7-9; cdr3_length: 15; cdr3_aa: CASSSWTRDQETQYF
v_call: TRBV6-5; cdr3_length: 14; cdr3_aa: CASSYGTPGNEQFF
v_call: TRBV7-2; cdr3_length: 17; cdr3_aa: CASSLGGAGTGGSEQYF
v_call: TRBV6-6; cdr3_length: 13; cdr3_aa: CASRSDRHTEAFF
v_call: TRBV2; cdr3_length: 20; cdr3_aa: CASRPDPGGLIYPSGNTIYF
v_call: TRBV10-3; cdr3_length: 14; cdr3_aa: CAISEGGSNQPQHF